These 15 T cell receptor beta chains share one sample of origin, sequenced in a study of blood T cell repertoires in COVID-19. Measured with immunoSEQ multiplex PCR; TCRdb has only the in-frame clones, and not every one. The table records around 240,000 clones, approximately 85% of them present only once. Sequenced material: PBMCs or T cells enriched from blood (not recorded which). Every receptor here comes from a woman in her fifties or sixties who had recovered from COVID-19.

This chain links TRBV6-5 with TRBJ1-1; 7 nucleotides match TRBD1. The CDR3 runs 13 residues. In germline, CDR1 is MNHEY, CDR2 SVGAGI. Germline trimming cut 6 bases from V and 0 bases from J; bases unmatched to any gene: 1. CDR3 DNA sequence: TGTGCCAGCAGGGGGACAGTGAACACTGAAGCTTTCTTT. This encodes CASRGTVNTEAFF.

V usage is TRBV5-4 and J usage is TRBJ2-3, with TRBD1 matching over 7 bases. The CDR3 spans 15 residues. V was pared by 1 base and J by 4 bases, with 6 bases of the junction left unmatched. Looked up from germline, CDR1 is SGHNT and CDR2 is YYREEE (reference sequence). The CDR3 loop reads CASSLSTQGADTQYF. In nucleotides, the CDR3 is TGTGCCAGCAGCTTGTCCACGCAGGGGGCAGATACGCAGTATTTT.

V is TRBV19 and J is TRBJ1-4; no clear D gene. Germline V lookup: CDR1 LNHDA, CDR2 SQIVND (reference sequence). The CDR3 consists of 13 residues. V lost 5 bases and J lost 5, with 9 bases in between. The CDR3 spells CASSSLLNEKLFF. CDR3 DNA: TGTGCCAGTAGTTCACTACTAAATGAAAAACTGTTTTTT. The full variable domain, with the rest looked up from reference TRBV19 and TRBJ1-4, is DGGITQSPKYLFRKEGQNVTLSCEQNLNHDAMYWYRQDPGQGLRLIYYSQIVNDFQKGDIAEGYSVSREKKESFPLTVTSAQKNPTAFYLCASSSLLNEKLFFGSGTQLSVL.

CDR3 nucleotide sequence: TGTGCCAGCAGCAACGCGGACAGGGCCCCTGGCTACACCTTC. Translation: CASSNADRAPGYTF. The rearrangement links TRBV5-6 to TRBJ1-2; TRBD1 matches 8 bases. The germline gives CDR1 SGHDT, CDR2 YYEEEE. Germline trimming cut 4 bases from V and 7 bases from J; bases unmatched to any gene: 9. The CDR3 contains 14 residues.

This clone was observed a single time. The chain uses TRBV6-1 and TRBJ2-1; D gene uncertain. The germline V gene has CDR1 MNHNS and CDR2 SASEGT. CDR3 length equals 14 residues. The V and J ends lost 0 bases and 4 bases respectively, with 7 bases between them. Here the CDR3 reads CASSEAGSYNEQFF. CDR3 in DNA: TGTGCCAGCAGTGAAGCGGGCTCATACAATGAGCAGTTCTTC.

This sequence joins TRBV9 and TRBJ2-1; D uncertain. The CDR3 has 15 amino acids. Germline V gene data show CDR1 as SGDLS and CDR2 as YYNGEE. V lost 0 bases, J lost 5 bases, and 12 bases lay in between. In DNA form, the CDR3 reads TGTGCCAGCAGCGTAGCGGCTAGTGCCGACAATGAGCAGTTCTTC. Protein: CASSVAASADNEQFF.

The V and J genes are TRBV24-1 and TRBJ2-3, with 7 bases identical to TRBD2. The V segment lost 9 bases and the J segment 7 bases; nucleotides outside the gene matches: 12. The V gene's germline CDR1 is KGHDR and CDR2 SFDVKD. The CDR3 has 14 amino acids. DNA of the CDR3: TGTGCCACCCAGGCGGGAGTCGTTCCATATACGCAGTATTTT. Its protein product is CATQAGVVPYTQYF.

This clone was seen once. The genes are TRBV5-1 and TRBJ2-5; 16 nucleotides agree with TRBD2. V lost 1 base and J lost 5; bases outside the gene matches: 2. Germline loops: CDR1 SGHRS, CDR2 YFSETQ. CDR3 length: 16 amino acids. The CDR3 sequence is CASSLQGLAGGETQYF. The CDR3 DNA reads as TGCGCCAGCAGCTTGCAGGGACTAGCGGGAGGGGAGACCCAGTACTTC. The full variable domain, with the rest looked up from reference TRBV5-1 and TRBJ2-5, is KAGVTQTPRYLIKTRGQQVTLSCSPISGHRSVSWYQQTPGQGLQFLFEYFSETQRNKGNFPGRFSGRQFSNSRSEMNVSTLELGDSALYLCASSLQGLAGGETQYFGPGTRLLVL.

This sequence joins TRBV11-2 and TRBJ1-2, with D hard to call. The length of the CDR3 is 14 residues. Between the trimmed V and J ends, which lost 0 bases and 7 bases, there was a span of 12 bases. The V gene's germline CDR1 is SGHAT and CDR2 FQNNGV. The CDR3 sequence is CASSLDLKGVGYTF. CDR3 bases: TGTGCCAGCAGCTTAGATCTAAAGGGAGTTGGCTACACCTTC. Drawing the rest from reference TRBV11-2 and TRBJ1-2, the complete variable domain is EAGVAQSPRYKIIEKRQSVAFWCNPISGHATLYWYQQILGQGPKLLIQFQNNGVVDDSQLPKDRFSAERLKGVDSTLKIQPAKLEDSAVYLCASSLDLKGVGYTFGSGTRLTVV.

The chain combines TRBV28 with TRBJ1-3; perhaps TRBD1 as D (5 bases). CDR1 is MDHEN, CDR2 SYDVKM, per germline. CDR3 size: 15 residues. Trimming cost V 8 bases and J 1 base, with 15 bases left between them. The CDR3 region is CASQGHKRSGNTIYF. The CDR3 DNA sequence: TGTGCCAGCCAGGGCCATAAGAGATCTGGAAACACCATATATTTT.

The CDR3 DNA sequence: TGTGCCACCAGTGATTTCTCCACTCAAGAGACCCAGTACTTC. This gives the protein CATSDFSTQETQYF. The genes are TRBV24-1 and TRBJ2-5; D not resolved. Trimming removed 1 base from V and 2 bases from J, with 7 bases in between. The CDR3 runs to 14 residues. Germline CDR1 KGHDR, CDR2 SFDVKD.

The V gene is TRBV7-2, the J gene TRBJ2-3; 7 bases fit TRBD2. This CDR3 has 15 amino acids. The germline V gene encodes CDR1 SGHTA and CDR2 FQGNSA. The junction had 4 bases not matched to a gene; V was cut back by 2 bases and J by 2 bases. The CDR3 DNA is TGTGCCAGCAGCTTATCAGGGACTACCACAGATACGCAGTATTTT. Amino acids: CASSLSGTTTDTQYF.

The rearrangement links TRBV6-5 to TRBJ1-3; TRBD1 might be the D (6 bases). Deletions cut 6 bases from V and 0 bases from J, with 9 bases between. Germline V CDR1 and CDR2: MNHEY, SVGAGI. The CDR3 extends over 14 amino acids. The CDR3 DNA reads as TGTGCCAGCAGCAGGGGCTACTCTGGAAACACCATATATTTT. Protein: CASSRGYSGNTIYF.

The gene calls are TRBV6-5 and TRBJ1-5, with TRBD1 identical over 7 bases. The V and J ends lost 6 bases and 2 bases, in that order; junction bases with no gene match: 7. This CDR3 is 15 amino acids long. Germline V gene lookup returns CDR1 MNHEY and CDR2 SVGAGI. CDR3 bases: TGTGCCAGCAGCTCATACGGACAGGGCAATCAGCCCCAGCATTTT. Translated: CASSSYGQGNQPQHF.

The rearrangement joins TRBV28 to TRBJ2-2; the match to TRBD1 covers 7 bases. This CDR3 comprises 16 residues. Per the germline V gene, CDR1 is MDHEN and CDR2 is SYDVKM. Trimming took 6 bases from V and 5 from J; bases not matched to a gene: 12. DNA for the CDR3: TGTGCCAGCAGATTCGGGACAGTCGTCTTAACCGGGGAGCTGTTTTTT. Amino acid sequence: CASRFGTVVLTGELFF.